This T cell receptor beta chain came from a study of OX40 agonist ivuxolimab in advanced cancers. Comment on this clone: Its antigen is unidentified.

Only in-frame clones appear in the TCRdb table, and some are missing; sequencing was by immunoSEQ multiplex PCR. This sample has fewer than 70,000 clones; roughly nine tenths occur once, and the top ten carry over 3.5%. Germline V gene data show CDR1 as SGHTA and CDR2 as FQGTGA. CDR3 length equals 15 residues. The J segment lost 4 bases and the V segment lost 5 bases, leaving 3 bases of the junction unmatched. Overall study findings and caveats: Average numbers of expanded clones were greater in CD8+ T cells than in CD4+.

The TCR sequence derives from an adult with an advanced solid tumor such as melanoma, head and neck, liver or kidney cancer. The source material was CD4+ or CD8+ T cells sorted from blood, sampled in a trial of the OX40 agonist ivuxolimab. This chain links TRBV7-3 with TRBJ2-1; 12 positions match TRBD2. This CDR3 is CASSALAGGYNEQFF. The CDR3 DNA is TGTGCCAGCAGCGCACTAGCGGGAGGTTACAATGAGCAGTTCTTC.